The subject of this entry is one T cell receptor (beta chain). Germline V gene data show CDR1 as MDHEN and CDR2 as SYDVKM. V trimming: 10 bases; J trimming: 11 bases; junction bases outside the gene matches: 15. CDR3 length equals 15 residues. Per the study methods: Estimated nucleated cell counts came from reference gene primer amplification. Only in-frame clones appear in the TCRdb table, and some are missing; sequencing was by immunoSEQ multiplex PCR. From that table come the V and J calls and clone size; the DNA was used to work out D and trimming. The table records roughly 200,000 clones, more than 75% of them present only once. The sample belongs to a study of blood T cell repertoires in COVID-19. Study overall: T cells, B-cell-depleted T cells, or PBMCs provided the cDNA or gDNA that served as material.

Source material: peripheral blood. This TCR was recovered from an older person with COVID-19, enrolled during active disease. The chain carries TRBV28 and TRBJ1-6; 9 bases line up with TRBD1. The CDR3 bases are TGTGCCACCGGGACCTTCGGACAGGGGAGTCCACCCCTCCACTTT. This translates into CATGTFGQGSPPLHF.